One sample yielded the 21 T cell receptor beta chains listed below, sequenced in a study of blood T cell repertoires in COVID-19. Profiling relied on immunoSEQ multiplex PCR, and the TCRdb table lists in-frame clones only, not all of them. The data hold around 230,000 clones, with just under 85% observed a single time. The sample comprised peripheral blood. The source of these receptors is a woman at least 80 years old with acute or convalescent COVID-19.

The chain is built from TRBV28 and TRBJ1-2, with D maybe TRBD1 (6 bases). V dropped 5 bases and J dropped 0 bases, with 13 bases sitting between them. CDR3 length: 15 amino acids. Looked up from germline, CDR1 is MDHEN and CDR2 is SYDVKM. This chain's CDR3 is CASSTSSGANYGYTF. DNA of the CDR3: TGTGCCAGCAGTACCTCGTCAGGGGCTAACTATGGCTACACCTTC.

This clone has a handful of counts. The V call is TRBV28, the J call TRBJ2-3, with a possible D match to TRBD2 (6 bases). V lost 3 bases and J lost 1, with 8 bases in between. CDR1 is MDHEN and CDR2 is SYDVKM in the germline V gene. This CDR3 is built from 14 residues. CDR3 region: CASSFVAGTDTQYF. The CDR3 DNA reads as TGTGCCAGCAGTTTCGTAGCGGGCACAGATACGCAGTATTTT.

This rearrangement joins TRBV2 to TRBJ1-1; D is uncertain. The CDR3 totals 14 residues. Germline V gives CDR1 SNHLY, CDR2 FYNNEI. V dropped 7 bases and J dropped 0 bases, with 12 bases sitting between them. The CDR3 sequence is CASTSRLMNTEAFF. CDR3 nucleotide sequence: TGTGCCAGCACTTCCCGTCTAATGAACACTGAAGCTTTCTTT.

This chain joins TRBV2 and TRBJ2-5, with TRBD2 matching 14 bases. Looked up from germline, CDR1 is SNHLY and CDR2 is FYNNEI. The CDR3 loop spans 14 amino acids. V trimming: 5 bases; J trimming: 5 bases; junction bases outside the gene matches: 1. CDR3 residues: CASSRTSGGETQYF. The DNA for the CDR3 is TGTGCCAGCAGTCGGACTAGCGGGGGGGAGACCCAGTACTTC.

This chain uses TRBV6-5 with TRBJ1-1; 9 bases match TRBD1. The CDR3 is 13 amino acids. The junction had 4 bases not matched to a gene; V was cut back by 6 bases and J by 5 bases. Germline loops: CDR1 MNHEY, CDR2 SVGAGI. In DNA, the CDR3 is TGTGCCAGCAGGGGGACAGGGACAACTGAAGCTTTCTTT. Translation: CASRGTGTTEAFF.

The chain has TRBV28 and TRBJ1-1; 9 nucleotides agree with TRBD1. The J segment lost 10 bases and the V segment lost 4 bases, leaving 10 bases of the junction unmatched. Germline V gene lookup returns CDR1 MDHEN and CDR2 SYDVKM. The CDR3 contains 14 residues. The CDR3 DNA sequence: TGTGCCAGCAGTTCCTCGGGGACAGGGATTCGAGCTTTCTTT. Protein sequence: CASSSSGTGIRAFF.

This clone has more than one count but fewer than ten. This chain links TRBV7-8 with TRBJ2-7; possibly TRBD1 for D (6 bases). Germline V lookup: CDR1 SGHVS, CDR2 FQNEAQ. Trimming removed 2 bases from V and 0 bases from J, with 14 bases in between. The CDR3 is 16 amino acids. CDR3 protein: CASSLPRQGNSYEQYF. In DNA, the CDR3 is TGTGCCAGCAGCTTACCGAGGCAGGGGAACTCCTACGAGCAGTACTTC.

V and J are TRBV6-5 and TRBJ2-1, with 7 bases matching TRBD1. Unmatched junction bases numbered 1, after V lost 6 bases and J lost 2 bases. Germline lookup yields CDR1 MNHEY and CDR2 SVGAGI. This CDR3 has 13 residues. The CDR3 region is CASRTGTYNEQFF. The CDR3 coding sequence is TGTGCCAGCAGGACAGGGACCTACAATGAGCAGTTCTTC.

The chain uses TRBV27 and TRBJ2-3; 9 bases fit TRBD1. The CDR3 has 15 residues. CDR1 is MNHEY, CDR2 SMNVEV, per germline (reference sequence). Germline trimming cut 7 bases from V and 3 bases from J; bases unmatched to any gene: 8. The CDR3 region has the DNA TGTGCCAGCAAGGTCTGGGACAGGGAGACAGATACGCAGTATTTT. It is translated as CASKVWDRETDTQYF.

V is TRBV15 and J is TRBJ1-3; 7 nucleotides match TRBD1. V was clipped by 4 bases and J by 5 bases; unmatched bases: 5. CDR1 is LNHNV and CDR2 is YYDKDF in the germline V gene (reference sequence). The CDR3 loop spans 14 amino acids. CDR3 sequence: CATSISGQRNTIYF. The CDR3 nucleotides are TGTGCCACCAGCATCTCGGGACAGCGAAACACCATATATTTT.

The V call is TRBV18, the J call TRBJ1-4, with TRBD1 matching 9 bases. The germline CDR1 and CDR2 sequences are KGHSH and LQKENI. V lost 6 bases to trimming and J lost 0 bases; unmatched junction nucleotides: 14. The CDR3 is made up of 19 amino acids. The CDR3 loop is CASSPSPTGGSATNEKLFF. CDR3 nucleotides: TGTGCCAGCTCGCCTTCTCCGACAGGGGGGTCAGCAACTAATGAAAAACTGTTTTTT.

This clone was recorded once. CDR3 sequence: CASNRGGADTQYF. The CDR3 DNA reads TGTGCCAGCAACAGGGGTGGGGCGGATACGCAGTATTTT. The chain is built from TRBV7-9 and TRBJ2-3; 7 bases agree with TRBD1. Germline assignment: CDR1 SEHNR and CDR2 FQNEAQ (reference sequence). The V segment lost 7 bases and the J segment 6 bases; nucleotides outside the gene matches: 7. The length of the CDR3 is 13 residues. The variable domain in full, completed from reference TRBV7-9 and TRBJ2-3, reads DTGVSQNPRHKITKRGQNVTFRCDPISEHNRLYWYRQTLGQGPEFLTYFQNEAQLEKSRLLSDRFSAERPKGSFSTLEIQRTEQGDSAMYLCASNRGGADTQYFGPGTRLTVL.

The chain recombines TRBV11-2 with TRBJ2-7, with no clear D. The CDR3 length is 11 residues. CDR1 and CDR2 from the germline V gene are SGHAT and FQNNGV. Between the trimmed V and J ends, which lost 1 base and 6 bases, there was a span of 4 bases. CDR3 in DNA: TGTGCCAGCAGCTTAGCCATCGAGCAGTACTTC. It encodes CASSLAIEQYF.

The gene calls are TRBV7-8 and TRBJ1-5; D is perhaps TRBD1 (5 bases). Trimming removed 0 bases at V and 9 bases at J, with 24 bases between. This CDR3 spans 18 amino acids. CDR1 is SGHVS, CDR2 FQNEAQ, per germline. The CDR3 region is CASSLATQGREWGAPQHF. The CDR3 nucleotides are TGTGCCAGCAGCTTAGCGACCCAGGGAAGAGAGTGGGGCGCGCCCCAGCATTTT.

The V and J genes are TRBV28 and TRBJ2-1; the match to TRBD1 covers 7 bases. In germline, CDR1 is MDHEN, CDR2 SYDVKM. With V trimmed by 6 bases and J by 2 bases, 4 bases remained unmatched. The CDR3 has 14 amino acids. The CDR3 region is CASRDRATYNEQFF. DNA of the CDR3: TGTGCCAGCAGAGACAGGGCGACCTACAATGAGCAGTTCTTC.

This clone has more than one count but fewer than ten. Written as DNA, the CDR3 is TGTGCCTGGAGTCCGGGCGGGCAGGGGCAAGAGACCCAGTACTTC. Encoded protein: CAWSPGGQGQETQYF. The chain recombines TRBV30 with TRBJ2-5, with D perhaps TRBD1 (6 bases). The V gene lost 2 bases and the J gene lost 2 bases, with 15 bases spanning the gap. The CDR3 length is 15 residues. In germline, CDR1 is GTSNPN, CDR2 SVGIG (reference sequence).

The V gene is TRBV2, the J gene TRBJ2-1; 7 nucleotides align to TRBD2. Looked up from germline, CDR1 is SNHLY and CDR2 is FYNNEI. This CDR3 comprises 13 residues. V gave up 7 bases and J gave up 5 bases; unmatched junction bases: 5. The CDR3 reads CASTASGNNEQFF. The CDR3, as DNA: TGTGCCAGCACGGCTAGCGGCAACAATGAGCAGTTCTTC.

DNA for the CDR3: TGTGCCAGCAGCCCGAGGGACAGTGCAACTAATGAAAAACTGTTTTTT. Translation gives CASSPRDSATNEKLFF. This chain connects TRBV4-2 to TRBJ1-4; 7 nucleotides line up with TRBD1. The CDR3 contains 16 residues. The germline CDR1 and CDR2 sequences are LGHNA and YNFKEQ. Losses at the gene ends were 4 bases for V and 0 bases for J; bases not matched to a gene: 5.

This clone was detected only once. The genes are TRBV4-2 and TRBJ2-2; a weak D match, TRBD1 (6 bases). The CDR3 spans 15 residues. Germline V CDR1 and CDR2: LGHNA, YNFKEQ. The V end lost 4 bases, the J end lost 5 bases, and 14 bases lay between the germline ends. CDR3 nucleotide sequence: TGTGCCAGCAGCCGTCTAGCAGGGGCAACCGGGGAGCTGTTTTTT. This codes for CASSRLAGATGELFF.

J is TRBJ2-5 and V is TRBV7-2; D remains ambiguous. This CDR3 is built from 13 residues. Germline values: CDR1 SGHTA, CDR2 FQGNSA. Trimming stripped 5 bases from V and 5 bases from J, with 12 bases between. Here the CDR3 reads CASSPLRWETQYF. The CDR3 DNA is TGTGCCAGCAGCCCCTTGAGGTGGGAGACCCAGTACTTC.

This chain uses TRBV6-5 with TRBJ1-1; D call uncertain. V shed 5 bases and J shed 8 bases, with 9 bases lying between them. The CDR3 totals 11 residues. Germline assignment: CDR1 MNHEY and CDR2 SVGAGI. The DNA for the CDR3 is TGTGCCAGCAGTACAGAGCACGAAGCTTTCTTT. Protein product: CASSTEHEAFF.